These T cell receptor beta chains were read from a single sample in a study of blood T cell repertoires in COVID-19. Data came from immunoSEQ multiplex PCR; TCRdb stores just in-frame clones and leaves some out. This table has about 280,000 clones, roughly 86% appearing once. The sequenced sample was peripheral blood. The receptors here all came from a woman in her 30s with COVID-19, enrolled during active disease. Both conserved end residues are part of each CDR3. D genes are given only for firm matches. The size field is filled for only some rows; it gives once, few, many or a size class.

v_gene	abundance	d_gene	j_gene	CDR3nt	CDR3aa
TRBV5-1	NA	TRBD2	TRBJ2-3	TGCGCCAGCAGCCGGCGACAGCGGGGGAGAACAGATACGCAGTATTTT	CASSRRQRGRTDTQYF
TRBV6-5	few	NA	TRBJ1-2	TGTGCCAGCAGAACAGAAACAGGGTTCCATGGCTACACCTTC	CASRTETGFHGYTF
TRBV11-2	NA	TRBD1	TRBJ2-1	TGTGCCAGCAGCGCGGGACAGGGATCTACGAATGAGCAGTTCTTC	CASSAGQGSTNEQFF
TRBV7-2	NA	NA	TRBJ2-7	TGTGCCAGCAGCACCCGTAGGGGACACCAGGGTAAGGTCTACGAGCAGTACTTC	CASSTRRGHQGKVYEQYF
TRBV18	NA	NA	TRBJ1-6	TGTGCCAGCTCACCCTCGGGGGGGGCGGATTCACCCCTCCACTTT	CASSPSGGADSPLHF
TRBV7-9	NA	TRBD2	TRBJ2-1	TGTGCCAGCAGCTCCTACAGACTAGCGGTCAATGAGCAGTTCTTC	CASSSYRLAVNEQFF
TRBV4-1	NA	TRBD2	TRBJ2-7	TGCGCCAGCAGCGGGGGGGGAGGCGAGCAGTACTTC	CASSGGGGEQYF
TRBV6-5	NA	NA	TRBJ1-2	TGTGCCAGCAGTTACCAGGGCCGTGTGGATGGCTACACCTTC	CASSYQGRVDGYTF
TRBV7-2	NA	NA	TRBJ1-6	TGTGCCAGCAGCTTAAGTCACAATAATTCACCCCTCCACTTT	CASSLSHNNSPLHF
TRBV15	NA	NA	TRBJ2-7	TGTGCCACCAGCAGGGCCCCCGGACTCACAGGGGAGCAGTACTTC	CATSRAPGLTGEQYF
TRBV10-3	few	TRBD1	TRBJ1-5	TGTGCCATCGGGACAGGGGATCAGCCCCAGCATTTT	CAIGTGDQPQHF
TRBV6-6	NA	NA	TRBJ2-7	TGTGCCAGCAGTGCGGACAGCTACGAGCAGTACTTC	CASSADSYEQYF
TRBV29-1	NA	TRBD1	TRBJ2-3	TGCAGCGTCTCCGGGACAGGGATTTTGGATACGCAGTATTTT	CSVSGTGILDTQYF
TRBV6-2/TRBV6-3	NA	TRBD2	TRBJ2-2	TGTGCCAGCAGTTACTCCCTACTAGCGGCGACGCTTGCGAACACCGGGGAGCTGTTTTTT	CASSYSLLAATLANTGELFF
TRBV6-5	NA	NA	TRBJ2-7	TGTGCCGGGAGGGGGACTTACGAGCAGTACTTC	CAGRGTYEQYF
TRBV7-9	NA	NA	TRBJ1-5	TGTGCCAGCAGCCAAATCCAGGGTTATAGCAATCAGCCCCAGCATTTT	CASSQIQGYSNQPQHF
TRBV11-1	NA	NA	TRBJ1-1	TGTGCCAGCAGCCCCAACAGGGACACTGAAGCTTTCTTT	CASSPNRDTEAFF
TRBV5-1	NA	NA	TRBJ1-5	TGCGCCAGCAGCTTGGATCGGGAGCCCCAGCATTTT	CASSLDREPQHF
TRBV7-6	NA	TRBD1	TRBJ1-2	TGTGCCAGCAGCCCCCTGGAAAGGACAGGCTTCGGTGGGACCTTC	CASSPLERTGFGGTF
TRBV30	NA	TRBD1	TRBJ2-7	TGTGCCTGGAGGTCACCGGGACAGGGGATCGGCGAGCAGTACTTC	CAWRSPGQGIGEQYF
TRBV4-1	once	NA	TRBJ1-1	TGCGCCAGCAGTAAGCTGGGAGGGATAGTCACTGAAGCTTTCTTT	CASSKLGGIVTEAFF
TRBV4-1	NA	NA	TRBJ1-2	TGCGCCAGCAGCCAAGATAGACCGGGGATCGGCTACACCTTC	CASSQDRPGIGYTF
TRBV7-2	NA	TRBD1	TRBJ1-2	TGTGCCAGCAGCTTATCATCGACAGGGGCAGCAATCACCTTC	CASSLSSTGAAITF
TRBV7-9	NA	TRBD2	TRBJ2-7	TGTGCCAGCAGCTTAAGAGGTCCCGGGGGGGTCGCTCGCGAGCAGTACTTC	CASSLRGPGGVAREQYF
TRBV19	NA	NA	TRBJ1-5	TGTGCCAGTAGTATATTCGGAGGGAACAATCAGCCCCAGCATTTT	CASSIFGGNNQPQHF
TRBV10-1	few	NA	TRBJ1-5	TGCGCCAGCAGTGTAACCGGGGGTCAGCCCCAGCATTTT	CASSVTGGQPQHF
TRBV19	NA	NA	TRBJ1-1	TGTGCCAGTAGTCCCTCCTATTGGGGGGGCACTGAAGCTTTCTTT	CASSPSYWGGTEAFF
TRBV6-6	NA	TRBD2	TRBJ2-1	TGTGCCAGCAGTTACGTACTAGCGGGGGTAAACAGTGAGCAGTTCTTC	CASSYVLAGVNSEQFF
TRBV6-2/TRBV6-3	NA	TRBD1	TRBJ1-4	TGTGCCAGCAGTTACTCCCTGGACAGGGGACTTGAAAAACTGTTTTTT	CASSYSLDRGLEKLFF
TRBV5-5	once	NA	TRBJ1-4	TGTGCCAGCAGCTTGAAAGGCGGTCCACAGGGAGTTAATGAAAAACTGTTTTTT	CASSLKGGPQGVNEKLFF
TRBV14	NA	NA	TRBJ1-1	TGTGCCAGCAGCCAAGATGTGAGGGCTGGGGAGTCTGAAGCTTTCTTT	CASSQDVRAGESEAFF